The clone carrying this TCR beta chain showed up many times. V was cut by 6 bases and J by 1 base, with 9 bases left in between. The length of the CDR3 is 13 residues. The germline gives CDR1 SNHLY, CDR2 FYNNEI. Combining iRepertoire HTBI primers with Arm-PCR of CDR3 regions, the authors built TCR beta libraries. Authors' methods: The samples yielded approximately 62 TRBV and around 14 TRBJ segments. Using its own MiXCR run on the multiplex PCR reads, TCRdb lists one record per CDR3 protein. These V and J calls rely on TCRdb rather than the paper's analysis. The sample lists roughly 300,000 distinct CDR3 sequences; around 23% were seen once. The sample comes from a study of regulatory T cells in long-lasting Graves disease. Time point of the sample: persistent/refractory GD, antithyroid drugs over 5 years with positive TRAb. Construction of the TCR library relied on RNA isolated from PBMCs. Enrollment of patients was through an endocrinology department in Xi'an, China.

The source was peripheral blood mononuclear cells (PBMCs), collected when the disease was refractory, from a patient treated with antithyroid drugs. The chain joins TRBV2 to TRBJ2-5; D is possibly TRBD2 (5 bases). This TCR was recovered from a female donor with Graves disease. The DNA of the CDR3 is TGTGCCAGCAGGAGGGCCCTCCAAGAGACCCAGTACTTC. Its protein is CASRRALQETQYF.